The 21 T cell receptor beta chains listed next were all sequenced from one sample in a study of blood T cell repertoires in COVID-19. Method: immunoSEQ multiplex PCR; TCRdb's copy keeps in-frame clones and lacks some. The data hold about 190,000 clones, with under 80% observed a single time. The sample was peripheral blood. Receptors were obtained from a man aged 50-60 years who had recovered from COVID-19.

The V gene is TRBV9, the J gene TRBJ2-1; 8 nucleotides line up with TRBD2. The CDR3 loop spans 16 amino acids. Germline V CDR1 and CDR2: SGDLS, YYNGEE. With 3 bases clipped from V and 0 bases from J, the junction kept 5 bases outside the gene matches. CDR3 coding DNA: TGTGCCAGCAGCGGACGGGAGGGAAGCTCCTACAATGAGCAGTTCTTC. It translates to CASSGREGSSYNEQFF.

This clone was observed once. The rearrangement links TRBV3-1 (or the pseudogene TRBV3-2) to TRBJ1-1, with TRBD1 as a possible D gene (5 bases). Germline assignment: CDR1 LGHDT and CDR2 YNNKEL (reference sequence). The CDR3 sequence is 13 residues long. V was cut by 1 base and J by 11 bases, with 14 bases left in between. The CDR3 DNA reads TGTGCCAGCAGCCAAGGGGACGGGGGGGGTGCTTTCTTT. Translated: CASSQGDGGGAFF.

The rearrangement uses TRBV5-1 and TRBJ2-5, with 10 bases that match TRBD2. The J call may be faulty, since TRBJ2-7 better matches the DNA end. This CDR3 comprises 16 residues. The V gene's germline CDR1 is SGHRS and CDR2 YFSETQ. Written as DNA, the CDR3 is TGCGCCAGCAGCCCCCGAGATCTAGCGGGAGCCTACGAGCAGTACTTC. Its protein is CASSPRDLAGAYEQYF.

This chain joins TRBV28 and TRBJ2-1; D is possibly TRBD1 (5 bases). The CDR3 extends over 14 amino acids. With 7 bases removed from V and 6 bases from J, the gap between germline ends came to 16 bases. Germline CDR1 reads MDHEN; CDR2 reads SYDVKM. CDR3 coding DNA: TGTGCCAGCACTACGACAGTAAAACTCAATGAGCAGTTCTTC. Translation gives CASTTTVKLNEQFF.

This chain uses TRBV28 with TRBJ1-1; 7 nucleotides match TRBD1. Looked up from germline, CDR1 is MDHEN and CDR2 is SYDVKM. This CDR3 contains 15 residues. With V trimmed by 2 bases and J by 8 bases, 11 bases remained unmatched. CDR3 bases: TGTGCCAGCAGTTTAATATCAGGGGGGCCGAAAGAAGCTTTCTTT. It specifies CASSLISGGPKEAFF.

This clone was detected a few times. This rearrangement joins TRBV7-3 to TRBJ1-6, with 7 bases fitting TRBD1. The CDR3 covers 14 residues. Trimming took 2 bases from V and 8 from J; bases not matched to a gene: 3. CDR1 SGHTA and CDR2 FQGTGA come from the germline V gene. In nucleotides, the CDR3 is TGTGCCAGCAGCTTAGGGACAGCGGATTCACCCCTCCACTTT. Encoded protein: CASSLGTADSPLHF.

The chain carries TRBV7-2 and TRBJ2-5; D possibly corresponds to TRBD2 (6 bases). Trimming removed 2 bases at V and 5 bases at J, with 18 bases between. This CDR3 is 16 amino acids long. Germline CDR1 and CDR2: SGHTA and FQGNSA. Here the CDR3 reads CASSLSIAEGLETQYF. The CDR3 region has the DNA TGTGCCAGCAGCTTAAGTATAGCGGAGGGGTTGGAGACCCAGTACTTC. Full variable domain (remainder filled in from reference TRBV7-2 and TRBJ2-5): GAGVSQSPSNKVTEKGKDVELRCDPISGHTALYWYRQSLGQGLEFLIYFQGNSAPDKSGLPSDRFSAERTGGSVSTLTIQRTQQEDSAVYLCASSLSIAEGLETQYFGPGTRLLVL.

The rearrangement joins TRBV6-6 to TRBJ2-1, with 10 nucleotides matching TRBD2. The V and J ends lost 5 bases and 7 bases, in that order; junction bases with no gene match: 8. The CDR3 covers 15 residues. CDR1 and CDR2 (germline): MNHNY, SVGAGI (reference sequence). This CDR3 reads CASSGVAGGGNEQFF. The CDR3 bases are TGTGCCAGCAGTGGCGTAGCGGGAGGTGGAAATGAGCAGTTCTTC.

This clone was recorded once. The rearrangement uses TRBV10-1 and TRBJ1-2, with 7 bases identical to TRBD1. Germline CDR1 is WNHNN and CDR2 is SYGVQD (reference sequence). V was pared by 7 bases and J by 5 bases, with 7 bases of the junction left unmatched. This CDR3 comprises 13 residues. The CDR3 loop is CASTGQVYYGYTF. In DNA, the CDR3 is TGCGCCAGCACAGGACAGGTCTATTATGGCTACACCTTC.

The V gene is TRBV6-4, the J gene TRBJ2-2; 8 positions agree with TRBD1. Trimming took 6 bases from V and 4 from J; bases not matched to a gene: 4. Looked up from germline, CDR1 is MRHNA and CDR2 is SNTAGT. This CDR3 has 14 residues. The CDR3 reads CASRGDRTTGELFF. For the CDR3, the DNA is TGTGCCAGCAGAGGGGACAGGACCACCGGGGAGCTGTTTTTT.

The V call is TRBV18, the J call TRBJ2-2; TRBD2 is a possible D gene (5 bases). Germline CDR1 KGHSH, CDR2 LQKENI. This CDR3 has 14 amino acids. V was clipped by 6 bases and J by 5 bases, with 13 bases between them. CDR3 DNA: TGTGCCAGCTCTAAAACTAGAGAAACCGGGGAGCTGTTTTTT. Translation gives CASSKTRETGELFF.

This clone was counted a few times. J is TRBJ2-5 and V is TRBV7-8; TRBD1 is a possible D gene (5 bases). The V end lost 1 base, the J end lost 3 bases, and 15 bases lay between the germline ends. CDR3 length equals 16 residues. CDR1 is SGHVS, CDR2 FQNEAQ, per germline. The CDR3 DNA follows: TGTGCCAGCAGCTTAGAAGGCAGGGTCAGTGAAGAGACCCAGTACTTC. This encodes CASSLEGRVSEETQYF.

There are a few counts of this clone. The chain uses TRBV19 and TRBJ2-2; D perhaps matches TRBD1 (5 bases). The CDR3 sequence is 17 residues long. From germline, CDR1 is LNHDA and CDR2 SQIVND (reference sequence). The germline V and J ends were trimmed by 5 bases and 3 bases, with 19 bases remaining between them. The CDR3 sequence is CASSLFSRASDTGELFF. CDR3 nucleotide sequence: TGTGCCAGTAGTCTCTTCTCCAGGGCGTCGGACACCGGGGAGCTGTTTTTT.

J is TRBJ2-4 and V is TRBV19, with 14 bases that match TRBD2. The CDR3 has 20 amino acids. With V trimmed by 3 bases and J by 3 bases, 13 bases remained unmatched. Germline CDR1 is LNHDA and CDR2 is SQIVND (reference sequence). CDR3 bases: TGTGCCAGTAGTATGTTGACTAGCGGGAGGGCCGGAGAAAACAAAAACATTCAGTACTTC. This sequence encodes CASSMLTSGRAGENKNIQYF. The entire variable domain, with the rest obtained from reference TRBV19 and TRBJ2-4, is as follows: DGGITQSPKYLFRKEGQNVTLSCEQNLNHDAMYWYRQDPGQGLRLIYYSQIVNDFQKGDIAEGYSVSREKKESFPLTVTSAQKNPTAFYLCASSMLTSGRAGENKNIQYFGAGTRLSVL.

The V call is TRBV3-1 (or the pseudogene TRBV3-2), the J call TRBJ1-4; the D gene is possibly TRBD1 (6 bases). V dropped 0 bases and J dropped 7 bases, with 12 bases sitting between them. CDR3 size: 15 residues. Germline CDR1 reads LGHDT; CDR2 reads YNNKEL (reference sequence). CDR3 residues: CASSQDPQGREKLFF. The CDR3 DNA reads as TGTGCCAGCAGCCAAGATCCGCAGGGGCGTGAAAAACTGTTTTTT.

The rearrangement links TRBV12-3 or TRBV12-4 to TRBJ2-7; no reliable D call. With 4 bases removed from V and 11 bases from J, the gap between germline ends came to 15 bases. This CDR3 contains 12 residues. In DNA form, the CDR3 reads TGTGCCAGCAGTTCACAGAGTACACCGGAGTACTTC. It translates to CASSSQSTPEYF.

The chain uses TRBV9 and TRBJ2-1, with D maybe TRBD1 (6 bases). In germline, CDR1 is SGDLS, CDR2 YYNGEE. The CDR3 extends over 14 amino acids. The V end was cut by 3 bases, the J end by 9 bases, with 16 bases between. CDR3 protein: CASSEIPQGSEQFF. The CDR3 nucleotides are TGTGCCAGCAGCGAGATACCGCAGGGGAGTGAGCAGTTCTTC. Full variable domain (rest looked up from reference TRBV9 and TRBJ2-1): DSGVTQTPKHLITATGQRVTLRCSPRSGDLSVYWYQQSLDQGLQFLIQYYNGEERAKGNILERFSAQQFPDLHSELNLSSLELGDSALYFCASSEIPQGSEQFFGPGTRLTVL.

This chain uses TRBV7-2 with TRBJ2-7; 11 bases are shared with TRBD2. Germline values: CDR1 SGHTA, CDR2 FQGNSA. V dropped 3 bases and J dropped 1; count of bases not matched to a gene: 2. The CDR3 sequence is 15 residues long. The DNA of the CDR3 is TGTGCCAGCAGCTTTAGCGGGAGGGGTTCCTACGAGCAGTACTTC. Translated, it gives CASSFSGRGSYEQYF.

There are a few counts of this clone. J is TRBJ2-2 and V is TRBV10-1; TRBD2 aligns across 7 bases. The CDR3 consists of 15 residues. V shed 3 bases, J shed 4 bases, and the junction held 5 bases outside the gene matches. Germline lookup yields CDR1 WNHNN and CDR2 SYGVQD (reference sequence). CDR3 sequence (DNA): TGCGCCAGCAGTGACCCGGGACTAATCACCGGGGAGCTGTTTTTT. Residues: CASSDPGLITGELFF.

This clone appeared a few times. The rearrangement joins TRBV5-1 to TRBJ1-5; D remains ambiguous. There are 14 residues in the CDR3. Germline lookup yields CDR1 SGHRS and CDR2 YFSETQ. Deletions cut 0 bases from V and 2 bases from J, with 6 bases between. The CDR3 sequence: CASSLEAGNQPQHF. The CDR3 region has the DNA TGCGCCAGCAGCTTGGAGGCGGGCAATCAGCCCCAGCATTTT.

J is TRBJ1-5 and V is TRBV6-4, with D unclear. Germline CDR1 MRHNA, CDR2 SNTAGT. V was clipped by 6 bases and J by 4 bases, with 25 bases between them. The CDR3 contains 18 residues. The CDR3 bases are TGTGCCAGCAGCGATTCCTCCCGTAAGAGTACAGAGAATCAGCCCCAGCATTTT. Translated: CASSDSSRKSTENQPQHF.